This is a list of T cell receptor beta chains from one sample in a study of cytotoxic CD8 clonotypes in ibrutinib-treated CLL. Sequenced by immunoSEQ multiplex PCR; TCRdb stores in-frame clones only, minus some. The repertoire has approximately 150,000 clones, under 85% of them found once; the top ten carry about 4.6%. The sample consisted of PBMCs, taken after 24 months of ibrutinib treatment. The source of these receptors is a human donor with chronic lymphocytic leukemia. CDR3s include the opening cysteine and the closing phenylalanine or tryptophan. D genes are given only for firm matches. Clone size is not always given. Where it is, it says once, few, many or a class for expanded clones.

CDR3aa	CDR3nt	abundance	d_gene	j_gene	v_gene
CASSRGTYEQYF	TGTGCCAGCAGCAGAGGGACCTACGAGCAGTACTTC	-	-	TRBJ2-7	TRBV6-1
CASSPHRGAYTEAFF	TGTGCCAGCAGCCCACACAGGGGCGCGTACACTGAAGCTTTCTTT	few	TRBD1	TRBJ1-1	TRBV11-2
CASSGAGASNQPQHF	TGCGCCAGCAGTGGGGCAGGGGCCTCCAATCAGCCCCAGCATTTT	-	-	TRBJ1-5	TRBV10-1
CASTSGGSRKNEQFF	TGTGCCAGCACCAGCGGAGGGAGCCGTAAGAATGAGCAGTTCTTC	-	-	TRBJ2-1	TRBV6-6
CASSPDRGGRAENEQFF	TGTGCCAGCTCACCCGACCGAGGCGGGAGGGCCGAGAATGAGCAGTTCTTC	few	TRBD2	TRBJ2-1	TRBV18
CASSNTGVGNTIYF	TGTGCCAGTAGTAATACGGGCGTTGGAAACACCATATATTTT	once	-	TRBJ1-3	TRBV19
CASSPRAGQSWETQYF	TGTGCCAGCTCACCAAGGGCAGGGCAGTCTTGGGAGACCCAGTACTTC	-	-	TRBJ2-5	TRBV18
CASSAGQVNTEAFF	TGTGCCAGCAGTGCGGGGCAGGTAAACACTGAAGCTTTCTTT	-	-	TRBJ1-1	TRBV2
CASKTGANYGYTF	TGTGCCAGCAAAACAGGGGCCAACTATGGCTACACCTTC	-	TRBD1	TRBJ1-2	TRBV13
CASSLERIAGEYPYEQYF	TGTGCCAGCAGCTTAGAACGGATAGCGGGAGAATACCCCTACGAGCAGTACTTC	-	TRBD2	TRBJ2-7	TRBV11-2
CSVAEGWAFF	TGCAGCGTTGCGGAGGGTTGGGCTTTCTTT	few	-	TRBJ1-1	TRBV29-1
CAWTEGGTEAFF	TGTGCCTGGACTGAGGGGGGGACTGAAGCTTTCTTT	once	-	TRBJ1-1	TRBV30
CASSVWGSGTGELFF	TGCGCCAGCAGCGTCTGGGGGAGCGGGACCGGGGAGCTGTTTTTT	-	-	TRBJ2-2	TRBV5-1
CASSRLAGGSHNEQFF	TGTGCCAGTAGTAGACTAGCGGGGGGTTCCCACAATGAGCAGTTCTTC	once	TRBD2	TRBJ2-1	TRBV19
CAWNRGITEAFF	TGTGCCTGGAATAGGGGGATCACTGAAGCTTTCTTT	-	-	TRBJ1-1	TRBV30
CASSQQPGILSGEQYF	TGTGCCAGCAGCCAACAGCCAGGAATCCTAAGCGGCGAGCAGTACTTC	once	-	TRBJ2-7	TRBV5-5
CASSEPFSYEQYF	TGTGCCAGCAGTGAACCGTTCTCCTACGAGCAGTACTTC	once	-	TRBJ2-7	TRBV2
CASSFSGNQPQHF	TGTGCCAGCAGCTTTTCAGGGAATCAGCCCCAGCATTTT	-	-	TRBJ1-5	TRBV7-3
CASSQPGLAGQETQYF	TGTGCCAGCAGTCAACCGGGACTAGCGGGTCAAGAGACCCAGTACTTC	few	TRBD2	TRBJ2-5	TRBV7-9
CAWSDRTGDQPQHF	TGTGCCTGGAGTGATAGGACAGGGGATCAGCCCCAGCATTTT	-	TRBD1	TRBJ1-5	TRBV30